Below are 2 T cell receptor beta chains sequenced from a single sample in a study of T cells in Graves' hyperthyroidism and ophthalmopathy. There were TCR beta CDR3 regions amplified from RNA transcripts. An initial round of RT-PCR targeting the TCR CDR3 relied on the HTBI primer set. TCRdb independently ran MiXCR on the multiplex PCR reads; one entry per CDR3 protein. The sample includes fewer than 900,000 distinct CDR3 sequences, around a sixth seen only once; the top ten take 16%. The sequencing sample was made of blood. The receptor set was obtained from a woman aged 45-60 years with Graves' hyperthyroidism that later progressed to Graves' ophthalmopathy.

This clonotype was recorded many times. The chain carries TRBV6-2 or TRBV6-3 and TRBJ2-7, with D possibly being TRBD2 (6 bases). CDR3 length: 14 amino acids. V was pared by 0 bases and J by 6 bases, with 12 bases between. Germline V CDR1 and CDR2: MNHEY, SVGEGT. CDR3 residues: CASSYSLVGGEQYF. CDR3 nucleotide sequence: TGTGCCAGCAGTTACTCTCTCGTGGGGGGCGAGCAGTACTTC.

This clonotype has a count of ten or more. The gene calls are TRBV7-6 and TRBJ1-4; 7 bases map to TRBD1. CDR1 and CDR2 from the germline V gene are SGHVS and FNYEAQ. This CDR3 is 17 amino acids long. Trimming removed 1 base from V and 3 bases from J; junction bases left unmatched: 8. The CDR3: CASSLEATGLSNEKLFF. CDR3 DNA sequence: TGTGCCAGCAGCTTAGAAGCGACAGGGCTTTCTAATGAAAAACTGTTTTTT.